The rows below give T cell receptor beta chains drawn from one sample of a study of graft-versus-host responses after intestinal transplantation. The table came from immunoSEQ multiplex PCR; TCRdb's copy has only in-frame clones and leaves some out. The table has about 82,000 clones, 91% seen once. Their antigens remain unidentified. The input for sequencing was unstimulated CD4+ T cells sorted from spleen or lymph node cells, taken before intestinal transplant. The receptors originated from a human donor who received an intestinal transplant. Both conserved end residues are part of each CDR3. The D gene is left open where the match is weak. The size of a clone is reported for some rows only, either as once, few or many, or as a class for expanded clones.

v_call	d_call	clone_size	j_call	cdr3_aa	cdr3_nt
TRBV7-9	NA	NA	TRBJ2-5	CASSLGQYQETQYF	TGTGCCAGCAGCCTTGGACAGTACCAAGAGACCCAGTACTTC
TRBV11-2	TRBD1	NA	TRBJ2-7	CASSHYRGSHEQYF	TGTGCCAGCAGCCATTACAGGGGGTCACACGAGCAGTACTTC
TRBV6-6	TRBD2	once	TRBJ2-7	CASSFGGNYEQYF	TGTGCCAGCAGCTTCGGGGGGAACTACGAGCAGTACTTC
TRBV7-2	NA	NA	TRBJ2-1	CASSLAAVYNEQFF	TGTGCCAGCAGCTTAGCAGCGGTTTACAATGAGCAGTTCTTC
TRBV25-1	NA	once	TRBJ2-2	CASSSLAGLELFF	TGTGCCAGCAGTTCTCTCGCAGGGTTGGAGCTGTTTTTT
TRBV6-6	NA	NA	TRBJ2-2	CASSRQEYTGELFF	TGTGCCAGCAGCCGACAGGAATACACCGGGGAGCTGTTTTTT
TRBV15	NA	NA	TRBJ1-5	CATSRALDQPQHF	TGTGCCACCAGCAGAGCCCTAGATCAGCCCCAGCATTTT
TRBV9	TRBD2	NA	TRBJ2-3	CASSASGGQGDTQYF	TGTGCCAGCAGCGCTAGCGGGGGGCAGGGAGATACGCAGTATTTT
TRBV6-1	NA	NA	TRBJ1-6	CASSVPDSYNSPLHF	TGTGCCAGCAGTGTGCCGGACAGCTATAATTCACCCCTCCACTTT
TRBV11-2	NA	once	TRBJ2-7	CASSLIPPTGEQYF	TGTGCCAGCAGCTTAATCCCCCCCACAGGAGAGCAGTACTTC
TRBV5-1	NA	NA	TRBJ2-3	CASSLAGSTDTQYF	TGCGCCAGCAGCTTGGCAGGAAGCACAGATACGCAGTATTTT
TRBV19	NA	NA	TRBJ1-3	CASSIEGSSGNTIYF	TGTGCCAGTAGTATAGAGGGGAGCTCTGGAAACACCATATATTTT
TRBV30	NA	NA	TRBJ1-5	CAWSQGRWQPQHF	TGTGCCTGGAGCCAGGGGAGATGGCAGCCCCAGCATTTT
TRBV6-6	TRBD1	NA	TRBJ2-7	CASSLYRGTSYEQYF	TGTGCCAGCAGTTTGTACAGGGGGACCTCCTACGAGCAGTACTTC
TRBV18	NA	NA	TRBJ2-3	CASSPRLGTDTQYF	TGTGCCAGCTCACCCCGACTAGGCACAGATACGCAGTATTTT
TRBV11-1	NA	once	TRBJ2-7	CASSLRGSEGSYEQYF	TGTGCCAGCAGCTTGCGGGGTAGTGAGGGATCCTACGAGCAGTACTTC
TRBV5-1	TRBD1	NA	TRBJ1-1	CASSSQGGNTEAFF	TGCGCCAGCAGCTCCCAGGGGGGGAACACTGAAGCTTTCTTT
TRBV5-6	TRBD1	few	TRBJ1-4	CASSWGWTGSEKLFF	TGTGCCAGCAGCTGGGGGTGGACAGGGAGTGAAAAACTGTTTTTT
TRBV18	TRBD1	NA	TRBJ1-2	CASSRETGEDGYTF	TGTGCCAGCTCACGGGAAACAGGGGAGGATGGCTACACCTTC
TRBV7-2	TRBD2	NA	TRBJ2-5	CASSLVQWPGRSGGQYF	TGTGCCAGCAGCTTAGTCCAATGGCCGGGCCGGAGCGGGGGCCAGTACTTC
TRBV6-1	TRBD1	NA	TRBJ1-5	CASGDREFGNQPQHF	TGTGCCAGCGGGGACAGGGAGTTTGGCAATCAGCCCCAGCATTTT
TRBV19	NA	NA	TRBJ1-4	CASSIDGVEGEKLFF	TGTGCCAGTAGTATAGATGGGGTGGAGGGTGAAAAACTGTTTTTT